The clone carrying this T cell receptor (beta chain) has more than one count but fewer than ten. What it recognizes is unknown. This entry is derived from a study of beta chain features in type 1 diabetes. Germline CDR1 SQVTM, CDR2 ANQGSEA. The CDR3 consists of 13 residues. V lost 4 bases and J 2 bases, leaving 10 bases between the germline ends. Isolated RNA was reverse transcribed in full, so expressed TCRB transcripts were sequenced. Assay used: immunoSEQ multiplex PCR; TCRdb lists only in-frame clones, some missing. The repertoire holds about 230,000 clones, 16% seen once, with about 0.08% in the top ten. Study-wide results and caveats: All four CD4+ subsets from Type 1 diabetes patients carried moderately but significantly shorter TCRB CDR3s. Patients with type 1 diabetes showed fewer VDJ junction insertions and more deletions. Comparison showed that naive, central memory and Treg TCRB repertoires appeared more similar among patients than among healthy donors.

The clonotype originates from a man younger than 45 with type 1 diabetes. The sample comprised naive CD4+ T cells from blood. The J gene is TRBJ2-3, the V gene TRBV29-1; D call uncertain. Here the CDR3 DNA reads TGCAGCGTTGGGCGGAGACTCACAGATACGCAGTATTTT. This translates into CSVGRRLTDTQYF.